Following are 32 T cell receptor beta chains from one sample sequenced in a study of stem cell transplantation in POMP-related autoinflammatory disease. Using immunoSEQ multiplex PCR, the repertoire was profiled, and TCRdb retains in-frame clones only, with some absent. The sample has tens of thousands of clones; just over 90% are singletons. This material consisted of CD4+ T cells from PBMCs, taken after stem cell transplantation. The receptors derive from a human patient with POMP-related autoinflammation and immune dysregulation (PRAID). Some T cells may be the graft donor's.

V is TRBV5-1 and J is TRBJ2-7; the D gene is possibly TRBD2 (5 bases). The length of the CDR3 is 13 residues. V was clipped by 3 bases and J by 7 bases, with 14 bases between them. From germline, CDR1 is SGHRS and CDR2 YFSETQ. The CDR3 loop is CASSYRETREQYF. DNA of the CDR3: TGCGCCAGCAGCTATAGGGAGACGAGAGAGCAGTACTTC.

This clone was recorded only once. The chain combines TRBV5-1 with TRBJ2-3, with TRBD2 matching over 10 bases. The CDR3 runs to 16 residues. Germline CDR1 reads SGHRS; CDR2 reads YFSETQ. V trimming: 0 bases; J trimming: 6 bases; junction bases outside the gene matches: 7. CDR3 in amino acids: CASSLAPSGSIDTQYF. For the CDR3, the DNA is TGCGCCAGCAGCTTGGCCCCTAGCGGGAGTATTGATACGCAGTATTTT.

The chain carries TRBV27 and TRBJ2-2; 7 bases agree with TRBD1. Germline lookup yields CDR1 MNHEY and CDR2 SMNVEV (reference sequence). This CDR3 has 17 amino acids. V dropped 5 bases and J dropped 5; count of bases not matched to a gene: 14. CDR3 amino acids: CASSPLSDRIRTGELFF. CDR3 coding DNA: TGTGCCAGCAGTCCATTATCGGACAGGATTAGGACCGGGGAGCTGTTTTTT.

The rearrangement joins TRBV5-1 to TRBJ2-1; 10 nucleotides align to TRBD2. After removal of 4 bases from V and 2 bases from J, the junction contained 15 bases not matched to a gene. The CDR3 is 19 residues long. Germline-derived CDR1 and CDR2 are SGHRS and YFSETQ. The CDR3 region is CASSPKKREGRKTYNEQFF. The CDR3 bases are TGCGCCAGCAGCCCGAAAAAGCGGGAGGGCCGGAAGACCTACAATGAGCAGTTCTTC.

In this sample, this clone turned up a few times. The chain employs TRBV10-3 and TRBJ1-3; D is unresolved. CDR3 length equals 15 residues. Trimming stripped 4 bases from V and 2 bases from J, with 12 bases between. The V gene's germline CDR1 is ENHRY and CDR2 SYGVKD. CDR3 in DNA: TGTGCCATCAGTGGCCGGACCGAGGCTGGAAACACCATATATTTT. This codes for CAISGRTEAGNTIYF.

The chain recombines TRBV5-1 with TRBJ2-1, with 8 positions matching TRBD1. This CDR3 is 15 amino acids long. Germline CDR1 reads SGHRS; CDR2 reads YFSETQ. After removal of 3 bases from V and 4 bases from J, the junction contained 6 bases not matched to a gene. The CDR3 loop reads CASSSDRGLYNEQFF. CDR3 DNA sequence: TGCGCCAGCAGCTCAGACAGGGGATTATACAATGAGCAGTTCTTC.

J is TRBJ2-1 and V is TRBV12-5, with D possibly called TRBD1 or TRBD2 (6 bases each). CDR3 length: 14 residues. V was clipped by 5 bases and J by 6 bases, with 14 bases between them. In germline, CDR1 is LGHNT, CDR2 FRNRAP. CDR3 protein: CASGGGGIGNEQFF. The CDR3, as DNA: TGTGCTAGTGGTGGGGGCGGGATTGGCAATGAGCAGTTCTTC.

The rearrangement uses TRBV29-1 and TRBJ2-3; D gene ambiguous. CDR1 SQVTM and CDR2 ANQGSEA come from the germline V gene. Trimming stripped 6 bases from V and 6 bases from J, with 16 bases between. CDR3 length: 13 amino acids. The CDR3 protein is CSVRTHTGDTQYF. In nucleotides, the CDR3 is TGCAGCGTCCGTACCCACACTGGGGATACGCAGTATTTT.

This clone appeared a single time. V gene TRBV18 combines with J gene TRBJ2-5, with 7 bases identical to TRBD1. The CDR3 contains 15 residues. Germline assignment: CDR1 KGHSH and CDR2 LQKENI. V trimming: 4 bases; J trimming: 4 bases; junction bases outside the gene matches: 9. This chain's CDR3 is CASSLGTVGGETQYF. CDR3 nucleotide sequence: TGTGCCAGCTCACTAGGGACAGTTGGGGGAGAGACCCAGTACTTC.

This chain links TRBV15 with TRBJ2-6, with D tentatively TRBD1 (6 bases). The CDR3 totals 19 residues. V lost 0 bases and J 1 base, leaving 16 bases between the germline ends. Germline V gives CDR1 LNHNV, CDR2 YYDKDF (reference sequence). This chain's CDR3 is CATSRDPPYRDSGANVLTF. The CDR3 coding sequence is TGTGCCACCAGCAGAGATCCTCCCTACAGGGATTCTGGGGCCAACGTCCTGACTTTC.

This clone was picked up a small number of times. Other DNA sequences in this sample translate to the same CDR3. In DNA, the CDR3 is TGTGCCACCAGTGACCCGGGGCAGGGGAATCAGCCCCAGCATTTT. Protein sequence: CATSDPGQGNQPQHF. The chain combines TRBV24-1 with TRBJ1-5, with D possibly matching TRBD1 (6 bases). The CDR3 runs to 15 residues. V was clipped by 4 bases and J by 4 bases, with 13 bases between them. The germline V gene encodes CDR1 KGHDR and CDR2 SFDVKD.

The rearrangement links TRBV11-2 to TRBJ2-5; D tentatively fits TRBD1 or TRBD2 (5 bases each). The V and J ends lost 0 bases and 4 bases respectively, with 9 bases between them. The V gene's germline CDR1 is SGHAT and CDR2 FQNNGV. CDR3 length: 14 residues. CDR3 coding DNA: TGTGCCAGCAGCTTAGACAGGGCGGGAGAGACCCAGTACTTC. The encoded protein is CASSLDRAGETQYF.

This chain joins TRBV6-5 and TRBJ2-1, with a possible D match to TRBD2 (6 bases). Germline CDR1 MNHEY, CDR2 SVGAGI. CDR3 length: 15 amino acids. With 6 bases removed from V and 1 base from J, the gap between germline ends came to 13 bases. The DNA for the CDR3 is TGTGCCAGCAGCCTGGGACTTTTTTCCTACAATGAGCAGTTCTTC. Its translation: CASSLGLFSYNEQFF.

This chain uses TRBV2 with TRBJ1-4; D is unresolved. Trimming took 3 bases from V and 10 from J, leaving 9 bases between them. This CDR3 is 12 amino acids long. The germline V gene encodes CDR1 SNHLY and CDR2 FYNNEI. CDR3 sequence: CASSDDTAKLFF. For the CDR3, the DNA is TGTGCCAGCAGTGACGACACAGCAAAACTGTTTTTT.

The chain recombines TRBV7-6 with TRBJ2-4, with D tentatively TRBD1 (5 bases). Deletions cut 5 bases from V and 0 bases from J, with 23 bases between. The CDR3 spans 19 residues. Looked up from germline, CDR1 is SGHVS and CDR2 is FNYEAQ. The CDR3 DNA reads TGTGCCAGCAGCCCCGATGGGATGTTGGGGCCTCTAGCCAAAAACATTCAGTACTTC. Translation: CASSPDGMLGPLAKNIQYF.

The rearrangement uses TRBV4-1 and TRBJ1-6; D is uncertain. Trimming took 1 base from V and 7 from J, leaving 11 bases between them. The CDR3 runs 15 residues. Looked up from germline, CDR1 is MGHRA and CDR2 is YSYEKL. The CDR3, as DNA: TGCGCCAGCAGCCAAGTTATCAGGCTGAATTCACCCCTCCACTTT. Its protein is CASSQVIRLNSPLHF.

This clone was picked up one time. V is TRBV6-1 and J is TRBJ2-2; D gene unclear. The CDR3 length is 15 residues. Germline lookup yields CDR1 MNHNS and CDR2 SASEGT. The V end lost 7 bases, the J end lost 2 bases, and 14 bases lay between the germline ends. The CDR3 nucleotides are TGTGCCAGCACCATTTTACGGGTCAACACCGGGGAGCTGTTTTTT. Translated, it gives CASTILRVNTGELFF.

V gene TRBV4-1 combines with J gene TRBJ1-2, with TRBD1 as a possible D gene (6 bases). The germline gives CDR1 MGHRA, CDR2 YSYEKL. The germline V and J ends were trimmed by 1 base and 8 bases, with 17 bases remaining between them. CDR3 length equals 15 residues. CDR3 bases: TGCGCCAGCAGCCAAGGGCAGGGGCCTTTTGAGGGCTACACCTTC. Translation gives CASSQGQGPFEGYTF.

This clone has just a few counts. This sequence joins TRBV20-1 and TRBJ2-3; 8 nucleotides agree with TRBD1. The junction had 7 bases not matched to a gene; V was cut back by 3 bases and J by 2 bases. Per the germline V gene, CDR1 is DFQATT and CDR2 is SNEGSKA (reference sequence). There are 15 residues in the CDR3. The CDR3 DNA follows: TGCAGTGCTAGTTGGGCCAGGGGGCTCACAGATACGCAGTATTTT. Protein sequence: CSASWARGLTDTQYF.

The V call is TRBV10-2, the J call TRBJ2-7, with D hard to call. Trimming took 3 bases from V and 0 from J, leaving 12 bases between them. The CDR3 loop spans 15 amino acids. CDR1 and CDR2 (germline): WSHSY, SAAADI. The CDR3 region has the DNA TGCGCCAGCAGTGACGGGCTAACCGCCTCCTACGAGCAGTACTTC. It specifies CASSDGLTASYEQYF.

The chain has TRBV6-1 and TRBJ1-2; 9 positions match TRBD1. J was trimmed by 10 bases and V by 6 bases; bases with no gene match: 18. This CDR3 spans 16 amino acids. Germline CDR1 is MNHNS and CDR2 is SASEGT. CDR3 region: CASSERYLGTGPSYTF. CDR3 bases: TGTGCCAGCAGCGAAAGGTACCTCGGGACAGGGCCCTCCTACACCTTC.

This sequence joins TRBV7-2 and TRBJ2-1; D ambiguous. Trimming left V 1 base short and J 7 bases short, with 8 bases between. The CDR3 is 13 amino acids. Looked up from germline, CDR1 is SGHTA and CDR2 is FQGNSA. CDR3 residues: CASSLVAENEQFF. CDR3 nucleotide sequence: TGTGCCAGCAGCTTAGTGGCGGAGAATGAGCAGTTCTTC.

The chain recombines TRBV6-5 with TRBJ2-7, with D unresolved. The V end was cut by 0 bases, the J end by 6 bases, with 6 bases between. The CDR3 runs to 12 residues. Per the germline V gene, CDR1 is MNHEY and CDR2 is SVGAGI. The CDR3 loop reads CASSYSMSEQYV. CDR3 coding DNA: TGTGCCAGCAGTTACTCGATGTCCGAGCAGTACGTC.

The CDR3 reads CASSARSSGGAHGELFF. The DNA for the CDR3 is TGTGCCAGCAGTGCCCGCTCTAGCGGGGGGGCCCACGGGGAGCTGTTTTTT. The chain links TRBV27 to TRBJ2-2; 12 nucleotides align to TRBD2. V was pared by 5 bases and J by 7 bases, with 11 bases of the junction left unmatched. Germline V gene sequence: CDR1 MNHEY, CDR2 SMNVEV (reference sequence). The CDR3 length is 17 residues.

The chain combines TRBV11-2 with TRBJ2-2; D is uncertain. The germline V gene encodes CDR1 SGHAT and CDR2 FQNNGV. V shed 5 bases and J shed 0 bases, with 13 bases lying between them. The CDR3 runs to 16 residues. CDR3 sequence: CASSPRPATNTGELFF. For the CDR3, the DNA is TGTGCCAGCAGCCCCCGACCAGCTACGAACACCGGGGAGCTGTTTTTT.

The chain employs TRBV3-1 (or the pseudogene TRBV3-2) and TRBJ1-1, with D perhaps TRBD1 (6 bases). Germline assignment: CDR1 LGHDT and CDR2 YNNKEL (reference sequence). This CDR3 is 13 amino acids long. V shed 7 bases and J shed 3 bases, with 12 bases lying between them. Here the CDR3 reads CASKHREDTEAFF. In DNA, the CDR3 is TGTGCCAGCAAGCACAGGGAGGACACTGAAGCTTTCTTT.

The CDR3 sequence is CATSRGGPQQFF. CDR3 DNA sequence: TGTGCCACCAGCAGAGGGGGGCCCCAGCAGTTCTTC. The chain uses TRBV15 and TRBJ2-1; the D gene is possibly TRBD1 (6 bases). The CDR3 has 12 residues. The germline V gene encodes CDR1 LNHNV and CDR2 YYDKDF (reference sequence). V lost 1 base, J lost 11 bases, and 9 bases lay in between.

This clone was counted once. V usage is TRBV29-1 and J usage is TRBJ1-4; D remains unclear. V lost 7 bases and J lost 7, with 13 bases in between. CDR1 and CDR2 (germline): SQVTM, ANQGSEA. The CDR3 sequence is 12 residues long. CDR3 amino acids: CSAGSTIEKLFF. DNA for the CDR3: TGCAGCGCTGGAAGTACAATTGAAAAACTGTTTTTT.

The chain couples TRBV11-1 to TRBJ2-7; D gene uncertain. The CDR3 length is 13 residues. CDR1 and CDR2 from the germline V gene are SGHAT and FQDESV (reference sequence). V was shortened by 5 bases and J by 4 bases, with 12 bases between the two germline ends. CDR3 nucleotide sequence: TGTGCCAGCAGCATCTCAGACCAGTACGAGCAGTACGTC. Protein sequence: CASSISDQYEQYV.

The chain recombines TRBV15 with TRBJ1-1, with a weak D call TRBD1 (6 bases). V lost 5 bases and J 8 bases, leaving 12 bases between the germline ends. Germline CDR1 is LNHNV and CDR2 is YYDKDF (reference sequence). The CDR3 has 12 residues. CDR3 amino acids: CATSLHQGEAFF. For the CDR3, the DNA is TGTGCCACCAGCCTTCACCAGGGGGAAGCTTTCTTT. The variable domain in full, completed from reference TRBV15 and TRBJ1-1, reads DAMVIQNPRYQVTQFGKPVTLSCSQTLNHNVMYWYQQKSSQAPKLLFHYYDKDFNNEADTPDNFQSRRPNTSFCFLDIRSPGLGDTAMYLCATSLHQGEAFFGQGTRLTVV.

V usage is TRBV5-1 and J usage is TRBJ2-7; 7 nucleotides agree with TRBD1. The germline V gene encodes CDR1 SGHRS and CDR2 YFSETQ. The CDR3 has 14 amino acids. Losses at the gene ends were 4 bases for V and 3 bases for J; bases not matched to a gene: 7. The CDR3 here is CASSISGTDYEQYF. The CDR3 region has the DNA TGCGCCAGCAGCATCTCCGGGACAGACTACGAGCAGTACTTC.

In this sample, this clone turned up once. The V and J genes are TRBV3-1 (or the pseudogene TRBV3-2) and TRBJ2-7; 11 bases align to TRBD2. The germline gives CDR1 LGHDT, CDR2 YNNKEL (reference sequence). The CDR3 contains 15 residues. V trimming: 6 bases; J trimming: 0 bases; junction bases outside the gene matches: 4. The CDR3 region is CASRLAGASSYEQYF. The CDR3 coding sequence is TGTGCCAGCAGACTAGCGGGAGCCTCCTCCTACGAGCAGTACTTC.